This TCR beta chain comes out of a study of T cell changes during pregnancy in multiple sclerosis. The ends lost 5 bases at V and 6 bases at J; junction bases unmatched: 4. The CDR3 consists of 13 residues. Germline CDR1 reads GTSNPN; CDR2 reads SVGIG (reference sequence). The repertoire was sequenced with immunoSEQ multiplex PCR; TCRdb's copy has only in-frame clones and lacks some. This sample carries 25,000 to 30,000 clones, around 90% of them seen once, and the ten largest clones take almost 8%. The chain carries TRBV30 and TRBJ1-6; 7 bases agree with TRBD1. This sample comprised CD8+ T cells from peripheral blood mononuclear cells, obtained before pregnancy. This sequence originates from a female donor with multiple sclerosis, enrolled in a pregnancy study. The CDR3 DNA sequence: TGTGCCTGGGGCCAGGGGGGTAATTCACCCCTCCACTTT. Amino acids: CAWGQGGNSPLHF.